This T cell receptor (beta chain) was profiled in a study of OX40 agonist ivuxolimab in advanced cancers. The CDR3 consists of 15 residues. Germline lookup yields CDR1 LNHDA and CDR2 SQIVND (reference sequence). J was trimmed by 3 bases and V by 4 bases; bases with no gene match: 5. The method was immunoSEQ multiplex PCR; TCRdb's version includes in-frame clones alone and lacks a portion of them. The sample gives tens of thousands of clones, just under 95% of which show up once; about 0.32% is in the top ten. The sequencing used CD4+ or CD8+ T cells sorted from blood, collected in a trial of the OX40 agonist ivuxolimab. The chain couples TRBV19 to TRBJ2-1; 8 bases align to TRBD2. This TCR derives from an adult with an advanced solid tumor such as melanoma, head and neck, liver or kidney cancer. The CDR3 here is CASSTGGTIYNEQFF. CDR3 DNA: TGTGCCAGTAGTACGGGAGGGACAATCTACAATGAGCAGTTCTTC.